Presented here are 17 T cell receptor beta chains from one specimen sequenced in a study of cytomegalovirus exposure and HLA in healthy donors. Libraries were prepared by immunoSEQ multiplex PCR; TCRdb keeps only in-frame clonotypes and omits some of them. The sample lists roughly 120,000 clones, 88% occurring once. Sequences were obtained from PBMCs. Receptors were obtained from a young man in good health and CMV-seronegative.

The V call is TRBV18, the J call TRBJ2-5; D might be TRBD1 (6 bases). Trimming took 4 bases from V and 1 from J, leaving 10 bases between them. This CDR3 has 14 amino acids. Germline V gene data show CDR1 as KGHSH and CDR2 as LQKENI. CDR3 in amino acids: CASSQGTRQETQYF. Here the CDR3 DNA reads TGTGCCAGCTCACAGGGGACACGCCAAGAGACCCAGTACTTC. The full variable domain, its missing parts supplied by reference TRBV18 and TRBJ2-5, is NAGVMQNPRHLVRRRGQEARLRCSPMKGHSHVYWYRQLPEEGLKFMVYLQKENIIDESGMPKERFSAEFPKEGPSILRIQQVVRGDSAAYFCASSQGTRQETQYFGPGTRLLVL.

The rearrangement uses TRBV6-5 and TRBJ2-7; D is unresolved. Germline V lookup: CDR1 MNHEY, CDR2 SVGAGI. The CDR3 loop spans 15 amino acids. V was shortened by 2 bases and J by 0 bases, with 11 bases between the two germline ends. The CDR3 DNA follows: TGTGCCAGCAGTTACGGCCAGGCGAGCTCCTACGAGCAGTACTTC. Protein sequence: CASSYGQASSYEQYF.

This clone showed up just a few times. V usage is TRBV28 and J usage is TRBJ2-7; D ambiguous. Germline V gene sequence: CDR1 MDHEN, CDR2 SYDVKM. CDR3 length: 12 amino acids. V shed 5 bases and J shed 7 bases, with 12 bases lying between them. CDR3 loop: CASSRHHEEQYF. The CDR3 region has the DNA TGTGCCAGCAGTCGTCATCATGAGGAGCAGTACTTC.

This rearrangement joins TRBV7-9 to TRBJ2-5; D is possibly TRBD2 (5 bases). Germline CDR1 is SEHNR and CDR2 is FQNEAQ (reference sequence). Trimming cost V 0 bases and J 5 bases, with 7 bases left between them. The CDR3 spans 13 residues. CDR3 in amino acids: CASSLALAETQYF. DNA for the CDR3: TGTGCCAGCAGCTTAGCCCTAGCCGAGACCCAGTACTTC.

The chain uses TRBV6-1 and TRBJ2-5; TRBD2 agrees at 7 bases. CDR1 is MNHNS, CDR2 SASEGT, per germline. J gave up 5 bases and V 6 bases, and 9 bases lay outside the gene matches. This CDR3 region has 14 residues. CDR3 region: CASSVGEGHETQYF. For the CDR3, the DNA is TGTGCCAGCAGCGTCGGGGAGGGTCATGAGACCCAGTACTTC.

The chain recombines TRBV28 with TRBJ2-7; tentatively, D is TRBD1 (8 bases). CDR3 length: 15 amino acids. Trimming removed 5 bases from V and 0 bases from J, with 14 bases in between. CDR1 is MDHEN, CDR2 SYDVKM, per germline. The chain's CDR3 is CASSPTGEGSYEQYF. The CDR3 DNA is TGTGCCAGCAGTCCGACAGGGGAGGGCTCCTACGAGCAGTACTTC.

The CDR3 DNA reads as TGTGCCAGCAGCGAAAGGACAGGTTCCAACTATGGCTACACCTTC. Its translation is CASSERTGSNYGYTF. V usage is TRBV2 and J usage is TRBJ1-2, with 7 nucleotides matching TRBD1. The trim removed 6 bases at V and 2 bases at J, leaving 9 bases unmatched. The CDR3 is made up of 15 amino acids. In germline, CDR1 is SNHLY, CDR2 FYNNEI. Variable domain in full (rest from reference TRBV2 and TRBJ1-2): EPEVTQTPSHQVTQMGQEVILRCVPISNHLYFYWYRQILGQKVEFLVSFYNNEISEKSEIFDDQFSVERPDGSNFTLKIRSTKLEDSAMYFCASSERTGSNYGYTFGSGTRLTVV.

The rearrangement uses TRBV27 and TRBJ2-3; the D gene is possibly TRBD2 (6 bases). The germline gives CDR1 MNHEY, CDR2 SMNVEV (reference sequence). Trimming took 4 bases from V and 0 from J, leaving 14 bases between them. The CDR3 totals 16 residues. CDR3 sequence (DNA): TGTGCCAGCAGTTGGACGGGGGTCACTAGCACAGATACGCAGTATTTT. Translation: CASSWTGVTSTDTQYF.

The chain is built from TRBV29-1 and TRBJ2-1; TRBD2 aligns across 12 bases. Trimming cost V 6 bases and J 9 bases; bases outside gene matches: 6. The CDR3 runs 13 residues. Germline V gene sequence: CDR1 SQVTM, CDR2 ANQGSEA. The CDR3 DNA follows: TGCAGCGTCGCGACTAGCGGGAGTTCTGAGCAGTTCTTC. Protein product: CSVATSGSSEQFF.

This chain joins TRBV5-1 and TRBJ2-7, with a weak D call TRBD2 (5 bases). Germline V CDR1 and CDR2: SGHRS, YFSETQ. The CDR3 loop spans 14 amino acids. V was shortened by 7 bases and J by 7 bases, with 21 bases between the two germline ends. CDR3 amino acids: CASGPSLAPGEQYF. CDR3 DNA sequence: TGCGCCAGCGGACCTTCTTTGGCGCCGGGGGAGCAGTACTTC. Drawing the rest from reference TRBV5-1 and TRBJ2-7, the complete variable domain is KAGVTQTPRYLIKTRGQQVTLSCSPISGHRSVSWYQQTPGQGLQFLFEYFSETQRNKGNFPGRFSGRQFSNSRSEMNVSTLELGDSALYLCASGPSLAPGEQYFGPGTRLTVT.

The rearrangement uses TRBV28 and TRBJ2-7; a weak D match, TRBD2 (7 bases). CDR1 and CDR2 (germline): MDHEN, SYDVKM. This CDR3 has 15 residues. V gave up 6 bases and J gave up 0 bases, with 15 bases separating them. CDR3 protein: CASSPPRGASYEQYF. The CDR3 nucleotides are TGTGCCAGCAGCCCCCCCCGGGGGGCCTCCTACGAGCAGTACTTC.

The chain employs TRBV5-6 and TRBJ1-1, with 8 positions matching TRBD1. Germline CDR1 is SGHDT and CDR2 is YYEEEE. After removal of 4 bases from V and 4 bases from J, the junction contained 9 bases not matched to a gene. The CDR3 has 15 amino acids. CDR3 coding DNA: TGTGCCAGCAGCCTCGACAGGGGAGGGTCCACTGAAGCTTTCTTT. Its translation: CASSLDRGGSTEAFF.

This chain links TRBV10-3 with TRBJ1-1; no clear D. V was clipped by 6 bases and J by 1 base, with 12 bases between them. This CDR3 region has 14 residues. In germline, CDR1 is ENHRY, CDR2 SYGVKD. The DNA for the CDR3 is TGTGCCATCAGCCCCGGGTCCACGAACACTGAAGCTTTCTTT. It encodes CAISPGSTNTEAFF.

The chain combines TRBV11-2 with TRBJ1-4, with 8 bases that match TRBD1. The germline CDR1 and CDR2 sequences are SGHAT and FQNNGV. The CDR3 spans 14 residues. V lost 6 bases and J lost 6; bases outside the gene matches: 6. The CDR3 nucleotides are TGTGCCAGCAGACCACAGGGGGAGGATGAAAAACTGTTTTTT. Protein: CASRPQGEDEKLFF. Based on the CDR3 plus reference TRBV11-2 and TRBJ1-4, the full variable domain is EAGVAQSPRYKIIEKRQSVAFWCNPISGHATLYWYQQILGQGPKLLIQFQNNGVVDDSQLPKDRFSAERLKGVDSTLKIQPAKLEDSAVYLCASRPQGEDEKLFFGSGTQLSVL.

The chain combines TRBV6-1 with TRBJ1-1; D may be TRBD1 (6 bases). This CDR3 is 14 amino acids long. Germline values: CDR1 MNHNS, CDR2 SASEGT. V was pared by 1 base and J by 4 bases, with 10 bases between. In DNA form, the CDR3 reads TGTGCCAGCAGTGAAGAAGGGGGAATCACTGAAGCTTTCTTT. Protein product: CASSEEGGITEAFF.

V is TRBV25-1 and J is TRBJ2-3, with D possibly matching TRBD2 (6 bases). There are 15 residues in the CDR3. The germline V gene has CDR1 MGHDK and CDR2 SYGVNS. V lost 5 bases and J 3 bases, leaving 15 bases between the germline ends. In DNA form, the CDR3 reads TGTGCCAGCAGTCGAGGGAGGATGGAGACAGATACGCAGTATTTT. It yields the protein CASSRGRMETDTQYF. Variable domain in full (rest from reference TRBV25-1 and TRBJ2-3): EADIYQTPRYLVIGTGKKITLECSQTMGHDKMYWYQQDPGMELHLIHYSYGVNSTEKGDLSSESTVSRIRTEHFPLTLESARPSHTSQYLCASSRGRMETDTQYFGPGTRLTVL.

This clone was seen once. The CDR3 sequence is CATSGPPSGYNEQFF. The CDR3, as DNA: TGTGCCACTAGCGGGCCGCCTTCCGGGTACAATGAGCAGTTCTTC. The genes are TRBV5-6 and TRBJ2-1; 8 nucleotides align to TRBD2. Germline CDR1 and CDR2: SGHDT and YYEEEE. The V segment lost 9 bases and the J segment 4 bases; nucleotides outside the gene matches: 12. The CDR3 is 15 amino acids.